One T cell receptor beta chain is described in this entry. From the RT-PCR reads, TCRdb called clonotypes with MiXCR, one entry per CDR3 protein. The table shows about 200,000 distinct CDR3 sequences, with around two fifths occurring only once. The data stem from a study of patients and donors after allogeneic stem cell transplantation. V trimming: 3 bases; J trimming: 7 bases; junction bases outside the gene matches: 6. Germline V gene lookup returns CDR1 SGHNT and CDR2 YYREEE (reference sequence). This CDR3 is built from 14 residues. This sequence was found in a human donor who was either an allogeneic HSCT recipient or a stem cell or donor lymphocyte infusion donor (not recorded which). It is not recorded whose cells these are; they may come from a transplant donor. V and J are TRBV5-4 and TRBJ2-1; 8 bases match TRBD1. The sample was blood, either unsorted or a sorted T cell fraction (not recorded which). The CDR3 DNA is TGTGCCAGCAGCTCAGGGGGCAGGGGGAATGAGCAGTTCTTC. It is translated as CASSSGGRGNEQFF.